This T cell receptor beta chain was sequenced during a study of cytomegalovirus exposure and HLA in healthy donors. PCR was performed using 60 Vbeta and 13 Jbeta primers. Assay used: immunoSEQ multiplex PCR; TCRdb lists only in-frame clones, some missing. The data show around 180,000 clones, about 65% seen once. Only a few counts were recorded for this clone. V shed 3 bases, J shed 0 bases, and the junction held 12 bases outside the gene matches. The CDR3 has 18 amino acids. The germline gives CDR1 GTSNPN, CDR2 SVGIG (reference sequence). The specimen sequenced was PBMCs. The receptor was derived from a girl aged 5-17 years in good health and CMV-seronegative. The chain couples TRBV30 to TRBJ2-1; 9 bases match TRBD2. CDR3 sequence reads: CAWRGQRGAGSSYNEQFF. In DNA, the CDR3 is TGTGCCTGGAGGGGCCAGCGGGGGGCTGGGAGCTCCTACAATGAGCAGTTCTTC.